These T cell receptor beta chains were read from a single sample in a study of cytomegalovirus exposure and HLA in healthy donors. Sequencing used immunoSEQ multiplex PCR; TCRdb keeps in-frame clones, though not all of them. The data hold some 56,000 clones, with around 80% observed a single time. Material: PBMCs. Receptor source: a woman between 40 and 50 years old in good health and CMV-seronegative. The CDR3 runs from the conserved cysteine through the conserved F or W. The D gene is left open where the match is weak. Clone size is not always given. Where it is, it says once, few, many or a class for expanded clones.

d_gene | j_gene | abundance | v_gene | CDR3aa | CDR3nt
TRBD1 | TRBJ1-2 | . | TRBV10-2 | CASSRDRPSGGYTF | TGCGCCAGCAGTAGGGACAGGCCCTCGGGTGGCTACACCTTC
TRBD1 | TRBJ1-2 | . | TRBV7-2 | CASSSNHRGRGQGGYTF | TGTGCCAGCAGCTCGAACCACAGGGGGCGCGGGCAGGGTGGCTACACCTTC
TRBD2 | TRBJ2-1 | . | TRBV7-9 | CASSFLAGGNNEQFF | TGTGCCAGCAGCTTTTTAGCGGGAGGGAACAATGAGCAGTTCTTC
TRBD1 | TRBJ1-2 | . | TRBV28 | CASSVSSGTGSVGYTF | TGTGCCAGCAGTGTCTCCTCCGGGACAGGGAGTGTCGGCTACACCTTC
. | TRBJ1-2 | . | TRBV27 | CASSSGGYGYTF | TGTGCCAGCAGTTCCGGCGGCTATGGCTACACCTTC
. | TRBJ1-1 | . | TRBV18 | CASSLQVYTEAFF | TGTGCCAGCTCATTACAGGTTTACACTGAAGCTTTCTTT
TRBD1 | TRBJ1-1 | . | TRBV9 | CASSSTGGVMNTEAFF | TGTGCCAGCAGCTCGACAGGGGGCGTTATGAACACTGAAGCTTTCTTT
. | TRBJ2-7 | . | TRBV4-1 | CASSQGALRPLSYEQYF | TGCGCCAGCAGCCAAGGGGCGCTACGCCCTCTCTCCTACGAGCAGTACTTC
TRBD2 | TRBJ2-3 | . | TRBV7-9 | CARGTSGSTDTQYF | TGTGCCAGGGGGACTAGCGGTAGCACAGATACGCAGTATTTT
. | TRBJ1-1 | . | TRBV15 | CATSRVRTPGTEAFF | TGTGCCACCAGCAGAGTTAGAACACCAGGCACTGAAGCTTTCTTT
. | TRBJ2-7 | . | TRBV5-6 | CASSVGAGGYYEQYF | TGTGCCAGCAGCGTTGGGGCAGGAGGGTACTACGAGCAGTACTTC
TRBD1 | TRBJ1-3 | . | TRBV4-2 | CASSQMGDSGNTIYF | TGTGCCAGCAGCCAAATGGGGGACAGCGGAAACACCATATATTTT
. | TRBJ1-1 | . | TRBV28 | CASRGYRTVTEAFF | TGTGCCAGCAGAGGCTACAGAACCGTCACTGAAGCTTTCTTT
TRBD1 | TRBJ1-4 | . | TRBV11-2 | CASSLDRGARKLFF | TGTGCCAGCAGCTTAGACAGGGGGGCACGGAAACTGTTTTTT
. | TRBJ1-5 | few | TRBV4-1 | CASSHLGLFNQPQHF | TGCGCCAGCAGCCACTTAGGACTTTTCAATCAGCCCCAGCATTTT
. | TRBJ2-3 | . | TRBV9 | CASSVAGVGDTQYF | TGTGCCAGCAGCGTAGCGGGAGTTGGGGATACGCAGTATTTT
TRBD1 | TRBJ1-2 | . | TRBV15 | CATSTGTGGDWGYTF | TGTGCCACCAGTACCGGGACAGGGGGCGATTGGGGCTACACCTTC
TRBD2 | TRBJ2-1 | few | TRBV5-1 | CASSFTTSGSDEQFF | TGCGCCAGCAGCTTTACGACTAGCGGGAGCGATGAGCAGTTCTTC
. | TRBJ2-3 | . | TRBV5-1 | CASSLVVSPDTQYF | TGCGCCAGCAGCTTGGTGGTAAGCCCAGATACGCAGTATTTT
. | TRBJ2-1 | . | TRBV5-6 | CASSHSLYNEQFF | TGTGCCAGCAGCCACTCCCTCTACAATGAGCAGTTCTTC
. | TRBJ1-4 | . | TRBV10-3 | CAISESSATNEKLFF | TGTGCCATCAGTGAGTCCAGCGCAACTAATGAAAAACTGTTTTTT
. | TRBJ1-2 | . | TRBV5-4 | CASSPDGVYGYTF | TGTGCCAGCAGCCCTGACGGGGTCTATGGCTACACCTTC
TRBD2 | TRBJ2-3 | . | TRBV27 | CASSPGTSETDTQYF | TGTGCCAGCAGTCCCGGGACTAGCGAAACAGATACGCAGTATTTT
. | TRBJ1-1 | . | TRBV27 | CASSLWAGLNTEAFF | TGTGCCAGCAGTTTATGGGCAGGGTTAAACACTGAAGCTTTCTTT
TRBD2 | TRBJ2-5 | . | TRBV5-1 | CASSFRTSGQETQYF | TGCGCCAGCAGCTTTCGGACTAGCGGCCAAGAGACCCAGTACTTC
TRBD2 | TRBJ2-3 | . | TRBV19 | CASRPGLAGAPRTDTQYF | TGTGCCAGTAGACCGGGACTAGCGGGAGCCCCCCGCACAGATACGCAGTATTTT
. | TRBJ1-4 | . | TRBV4-3 | CASSQQWGGPNEKLFF | TGCGCCAGCAGCCAACAATGGGGAGGACCTAATGAAAAACTGTTTTTT
. | TRBJ1-3 | . | TRBV4-3 | CASSQDRFSGNTIYF | TGCGCCAGCAGCCAAGACAGGTTCTCTGGAAACACCATATATTTT
. | TRBJ2-2 | . | TRBV7-9 | CASSYPTGQLNTGELFF | TGTGCCAGCAGCTACCCTACTGGACAGTTGAACACCGGGGAGCTGTTTTTT
. | TRBJ2-3 | . | TRBV7-2 | CASSLTLTSSGDTQYF | TGTGCCAGCAGCTTAACCCTAACTAGCTCTGGAGATACGCAGTATTTT
TRBD2 | TRBJ2-1 | . | TRBV14 | CASSQVSAGVGNEQFF | TGTGCCAGCAGCCAAGTGTCAGCGGGAGTGGGCAATGAGCAGTTCTTC
. | TRBJ1-2 | . | TRBV2 | CASREGPFDGGYTF | TGTGCCAGCAGAGAGGGCCCGTTCGATGGGGGCTACACCTTC
TRBD1 | TRBJ2-7 | . | TRBV7-6 | CASSLGQGTEQYF | TGTGCCAGCAGCTTAGGACAGGGGACCGAGCAGTACTTC
. | TRBJ1-4 | . | TRBV5-4 | CASSLGERKNEKLFF | TGTGCCAGCAGCTTGGGGGAGCGTAAAAATGAAAAACTGTTTTTT
. | TRBJ1-1 | . | TRBV5-6 | CASSGGQNTEAFF | TGTGCCAGCAGCGGGGGACAGAACACTGAAGCTTTCTTT
TRBD2 | TRBJ2-1 | . | TRBV7-2 | CASSLAGLAGSSYNEQFF | TGTGCCAGCAGCTTAGCCGGACTAGCGGGATCCTCTTACAATGAGCAGTTCTTC
TRBD2 | TRBJ2-7 | . | TRBV18 | CASSPPGLAGGISGEQYF | TGTGCCAGCTCACCACCCGGACTAGCGGGAGGCATATCTGGAGAGCAGTACTTC
TRBD1 | TRBJ1-3 | once | TRBV4-2 | CASSQGFEAFGTASGNTIYF | TGTGCCAGCAGCCAAGGGTTTGAAGCATTCGGGACAGCCTCTGGAAACACCATATATTTT
TRBD1 | TRBJ2-5 | few | TRBV5-1 | CASSPYPTGQGLAGQETQYF | TGCGCCAGCAGCCCATACCCCACGGGACAGGGATTAGCAGGCCAAGAGACCCAGTACTTC
TRBD1 | TRBJ1-4 | . | TRBV6-1 | CASSEYKTGGPLVKLFF | TGTGCCAGCAGTGAATATAAAACAGGGGGACCTTTAGTAAAACTGTTTTTT
. | TRBJ1-1 | . | TRBV20-1 | CSARASTEAFF | TGCAGTGCTAGAGCTTCCACTGAAGCTTTCTTT
. | TRBJ1-3 | . | TRBV30 | CAWNGAGNTIYF | TGTGCCTGGAACGGAGCTGGAAACACCATATATTTT
TRBD2 | TRBJ2-2 | . | TRBV11-2 | CASRPAGTSGRGTGELFF | TGTGCCAGCAGACCAGCCGGGACTAGCGGGAGAGGTACCGGGGAGCTGTTTTTT
TRBD1 | TRBJ2-7 | . | TRBV28 | CASRGQGAAYEQYF | TGTGCCAGCAGGGGACAGGGGGCAGCCTACGAGCAGTACTTC
TRBD1 | TRBJ1-1 | once | TRBV27 | CASSRTGDTEAFF | TGTGCCAGCAGTCGGACAGGGGACACTGAAGCTTTCTTT
. | TRBJ1-1 | . | TRBV2 | CASSEEPLNTEAFF | TGTGCCAGCAGTGAAGAGCCGCTGAACACTGAAGCTTTCTTT
TRBD1 | TRBJ1-1 | few | TRBV27 | CASSPGDRVNTEAFF | TGTGCCAGCAGTCCAGGGGACAGGGTGAACACTGAAGCTTTCTTT
TRBD1 | TRBJ2-7 | . | TRBV25-1 | CASSDPGQLYEQYF | TGTGCCAGCAGTGACCCGGGACAGTTATACGAGCAGTACTTC
TRBD2 | TRBJ2-3 | . | TRBV30 | CAWSVLAGPTDTQYF | TGTGCCTGGAGTGTACTAGCGGGGCCCACAGATACGCAGTATTTT
. | TRBJ1-5 | . | TRBV7-9 | CASSINSGSNQPRHF | TGTGCCAGCAGTATTAATAGTGGTAGCAATCAGCCCCGGCATTTT
TRBD2 | TRBJ2-1 | . | TRBV27 | CASSFSSGSSYNEQFF | TGTGCCAGCAGTTTTTCTAGCGGGAGCTCCTACAATGAGCAGTTCTTC
TRBD1 | TRBJ1-1 | . | TRBV10-1 | CASRGTGGNTEAFF | TGCGCCAGCAGGGGCACAGGGGGAAACACTGAAGCTTTCTTT
TRBD1 | TRBJ2-4 | . | TRBV11-2 | CASSRQGQNIQYF | TGTGCCAGCAGCCGACAGGGCCAAAACATTCAGTACTTC
. | TRBJ1-1 | . | TRBV7-9 | CASSLRRDVGTEAFF | TGTGCCAGCAGCTTAAGGAGGGACGTGGGCACTGAAGCTTTCTTT
. | TRBJ2-3 | . | TRBV15 | CATSPHSPGSTDTQYF | TGTGCCACCAGCCCCCACAGCCCAGGGAGCACAGATACGCAGTATTTT